What follows are 30 T cell receptor beta chains derived from one specimen sequenced in a study of type 1 regulatory T cells. TCRdb re-analysed the reads in MiXCR, keeping a single row per CDR3 protein. The table records about 68,000 distinct CDR3 sequences, around 60% of them present only once. These receptors have no known antigen. Sequenced sample: cultured T cells, either the whole culture or a sorted T cell fraction (not recorded which). Regarding subset: Tr1-enriched cell product generated in vitro against host alloantigens. The receptor set was obtained from a human donor in good health.

The V and J genes are TRBV6-2 or TRBV6-3 and TRBJ2-7, with D uncertain. Trimming pared 4 bases from V and 1 base from J, leaving 11 bases between. CDR1 MNHEY and CDR2 SVGEGT come from the germline V gene. CDR3 length equals 14 residues. The CDR3 loop is CASSSWGSSYEQYF. CDR3 sequence (DNA): TGTGCCAGCAGTTCGTGGGGTAGTTCCTACGAGCAGTACTTC.

The chain has TRBV7-6 and TRBJ2-7; 10 nucleotides align to TRBD2. The J segment lost 3 bases and the V segment lost 5 bases, leaving 10 bases of the junction unmatched. The CDR3 consists of 16 residues. Germline V CDR1 and CDR2: SGHVS, FNYEAQ. The chain's CDR3 is CASSPQRTSGNYEQYF. The CDR3 coding sequence is TGTGCCAGCAGCCCTCAGAGAACTAGCGGGAACTACGAGCAGTACTTC.

This clonotype was recorded once. The rearrangement joins TRBV4-2 to TRBJ2-7, with 9 bases that match TRBD2. There are 17 residues in the CDR3. The germline CDR1 and CDR2 sequences are LGHNA and YNFKEQ. V gave up 0 bases and J gave up 4 bases; unmatched junction bases: 10. The CDR3 nucleotides read TGTGCCAGCAGCCAAGAGTCGGATAGCGGGAGTGGGTACGAGCAGTACTTC. It specifies CASSQESDSGSGYEQYF.

CDR3 protein: CASSLPTIAGGGVETQYF. The CDR3 DNA follows: TGTGCCAGCAGTCTCCCGACCATAGCGGGAGGGGGGGTAGAGACCCAGTACTTC. The V gene is TRBV12-3 or TRBV12-4, the J gene TRBJ2-5; 11 bases are a match to TRBD2. The CDR3 sequence is 18 residues long. Trimming took 5 bases from V and 4 from J; bases not matched to a gene: 15.

This clonotype has a single count. The V gene is TRBV30, the J gene TRBJ2-2, with D unclear. The CDR3 is 12 residues long. In germline, CDR1 is GTSNPN, CDR2 SVGIG (reference sequence). Trimming cost V 2 bases and J 6 bases, with 7 bases left between them. The CDR3 loop is CAWSMSSGELFF. The CDR3 DNA reads as TGTGCCTGGAGTATGAGTTCCGGGGAGCTGTTTTTT.

The rearrangement joins TRBV20-1 to TRBJ1-6; D is uncertain. Germline-derived CDR1 and CDR2 are DFQATT and SNEGSKA (reference sequence). CDR3 length: 15 residues. Trimming took off 3 bases at V and 8 bases at J, with 17 bases between the two ends. CDR3 in DNA: TGCAGTGCTAGGACACATCACGACCCTTATTCACCCCTCCACTTT. Its translation: CSARTHHDPYSPLHF.

The CDR3 nucleotides read TGTGCCAGCAGTGCCTGGGACAGGGTGAATGAAAAACTGTTTTTT. Translation gives CASSAWDRVNEKLFF. The chain recombines TRBV27 with TRBJ1-4, with 9 bases matching TRBD1. CDR3 length equals 15 residues. From germline, CDR1 is MNHEY and CDR2 SMNVEV (reference sequence). With 5 bases clipped from V and 5 bases from J, the junction kept 6 bases outside the gene matches. Full variable domain (remainder filled in from reference TRBV27 and TRBJ1-4): EAQVTQNPRYLITVTGKKLTVTCSQNMNHEYMSWYRQDPGLGLRQIYYSMNVEVTDKGDVPEGYKVSRKEKRNFPLILESPSPNQTSLYFCASSAWDRVNEKLFFGSGTQLSVL.

This chain uses TRBV6-6 with TRBJ2-1; 14 positions agree with TRBD2. The CDR3 sequence is 20 residues long. V shed 2 bases, J shed 1 base, and the junction held 10 bases outside the gene matches. The germline V gene has CDR1 MNHNY and CDR2 SVGAGI (reference sequence). CDR3 amino acids: CASSYPPGTSGSFSYNEQFF. CDR3 coding DNA: TGTGCCAGCAGTTACCCACCCGGGACTAGCGGGAGTTTTTCCTACAATGAGCAGTTCTTC.

The rearrangement links TRBV28 to TRBJ1-3; D may be TRBD1 (5 bases). Deletions cut 8 bases from V and 4 bases from J, with 18 bases between. The germline V gene encodes CDR1 MDHEN and CDR2 SYDVKM. The CDR3 is made up of 15 amino acids. CDR3 in DNA: TGTGCCAGCCTTCCAAACGGGGCCGCAGGAAACACCATATATTTT. Translated: CASLPNGAAGNTIYF.

The chain recombines TRBV12-3 or TRBV12-4 with TRBJ2-7, with 8 bases that match TRBD2. The CDR3 runs 18 residues. V trimming: 3 bases; J trimming: 5 bases; junction bases outside the gene matches: 18. The CDR3 DNA sequence: TGTGCCAGCAGTTTTAAGGGATTAATGGTAGCGGGAACCCACGAGCAGTACTTC. This codes for CASSFKGLMVAGTHEQYF.

This chain connects TRBV10-2 to TRBJ2-5, with D tentatively TRBD2 (7 bases). V shed 3 bases and J shed 5 bases, with 16 bases lying between them. Germline-derived CDR1 and CDR2 are WSHSY and SAAADI. The CDR3 length is 15 residues. The CDR3 DNA follows: TGCGCCAGCAGTGAACTAGCGAGGGGGGCCGAGACCCAGTACTTC. It translates to CASSELARGAETQYF.

This chain joins TRBV6-5 and TRBJ2-5; possible D gene TRBD1, 5 bases. This CDR3 is 14 amino acids long. V lost 8 bases and J lost 3, with 16 bases in between. Germline assignment: CDR1 MNHEY and CDR2 SVGAGI. CDR3: CASRPSGREETQYF. CDR3 DNA: TGTGCCAGCCGCCCATCGGGCAGGGAAGAGACCCAGTACTTC.

This clonotype was observed a single time. This chain uses TRBV28 with TRBJ2-7, with D perhaps TRBD2 (6 bases). Germline V gene sequence: CDR1 MDHEN, CDR2 SYDVKM. V lost 6 bases and J 0 bases, leaving 6 bases between the germline ends. This CDR3 comprises 12 residues. The CDR3 protein is CASRAGSYEQYF. In DNA, the CDR3 is TGTGCCAGCAGAGCGGGCTCCTACGAGCAGTACTTC.

V usage is TRBV9 and J usage is TRBJ1-2; D uncertain. V gave up 3 bases and J gave up 7 bases, with 13 bases separating them. The CDR3 sequence is 13 residues long. Germline CDR1 and CDR2: SGDLS and YYNGEE. CDR3 protein: CASSADGLVGYTF. Written as DNA, the CDR3 is TGTGCCAGCAGCGCCGACGGACTTGTTGGCTACACCTTC.

This clonotype was counted only a few times. The chain couples TRBV7-2 to TRBJ1-5, with TRBD1 as a possible D gene (6 bases). CDR1 is SGHTA, CDR2 FQGNSA, per germline. This CDR3 has 13 amino acids. The V end lost 4 bases, the J end lost 7 bases, and 11 bases lay between the germline ends. Here the CDR3 reads CASSSGQSQPQHF. CDR3 DNA: TGTGCCAGCAGCTCTGGACAGTCCCAGCCCCAGCATTTT. Combining the CDR3 with reference TRBV7-2 and TRBJ1-5 gives the whole variable domain GAGVSQSPSNKVTEKGKDVELRCDPISGHTALYWYRQSLGQGLEFLIYFQGNSAPDKSGLPSDRFSAERTGGSVSTLTIQRTQQEDSAVYLCASSSGQSQPQHFGDGTRLSIL.

V is TRBV15 and J is TRBJ2-6, with 7 bases aligning to TRBD1. Germline assignment: CDR1 LNHNV and CDR2 YYDKDF (reference sequence). V dropped 1 base and J dropped 5; count of bases not matched to a gene: 2. The CDR3 runs 15 residues. The CDR3 loop is CATSRGQGWANVLTF. The CDR3 bases are TGTGCCACCAGCAGAGGACAGGGCTGGGCCAACGTCCTGACTTTC. The full variable domain, in which reference TRBV15 and TRBJ2-6 provide the parts outside the CDR3, is DAMVIQNPRYQVTQFGKPVTLSCSQTLNHNVMYWYQQKSSQAPKLLFHYYDKDFNNEADTPDNFQSRRPNTSFCFLDIRSPGLGDTAMYLCATSRGQGWANVLTFGAGSRLTVL.

The chain recombines TRBV7-3 with TRBJ2-2; D not resolved. Germline CDR1 and CDR2: SGHTA and FQGTGA. Trimming shortened V by 2 bases and J by 4 bases, and 14 bases separated the two germline ends. This CDR3 has 16 residues. CDR3 amino acids: CASSLGHRTGTGELFF. CDR3 DNA: TGTGCCAGCAGCTTAGGGCACCGAACCGGCACCGGGGAGCTGTTTTTT.

Notes on this clonotype: A much more abundant neighbour one base away suggests this may be a read error. The gene calls are TRBV10-3 and TRBJ2-7, with D hard to call. Trimming cost V 2 bases and J 5 bases, with 7 bases left between them. The germline CDR1 and CDR2 sequences are ENHRY and SYGVKD. The CDR3 sequence is 12 residues long. The CDR3 sequence is CAISETAHEQYF. DNA for the CDR3: TGTGCCATCAGTGAGACGGCCCACGAGCAGTACTTC.

There are a few counts of this clonotype. The chain employs TRBV7-2 and TRBJ1-1; possibly TRBD1 for D (6 bases). This CDR3 spans 15 amino acids. CDR1 SGHTA and CDR2 FQGNSA come from the germline V gene. V was clipped by 1 base and J by 12 bases, with 21 bases between them. The CDR3 region is CASSLGRSGGETTFF. The CDR3 DNA sequence: TGTGCCAGCAGCTTAGGACGATCTGGGGGCGAGACAACTTTCTTT.

The rearrangement uses TRBV4-1 and TRBJ2-7; tentatively, D is TRBD1 (5 bases). The V end lost 0 bases, the J end lost 3 bases, and 12 bases lay between the germline ends. The CDR3 spans 15 residues. Germline CDR1 MGHRA, CDR2 YSYEKL. CDR3 region: CASSQEYPGIYEQYF. The CDR3 DNA sequence: TGCGCCAGCAGCCAAGAGTATCCAGGGATCTACGAGCAGTACTTC.

This clonotype came up a few times. The chain joins TRBV2 to TRBJ2-5; D gene uncertain. Germline V gene data show CDR1 as SNHLY and CDR2 as FYNNEI. This CDR3 contains 12 residues. The V end was cut by 1 base, the J end by 5 bases, with 5 bases between. The CDR3 DNA reads TGTGCCAGCAGTGAAGAGGAGGAGACCCAGTACTTC. Its translation: CASSEEEETQYF.

The chain combines TRBV27 with TRBJ2-7; no firm D call. The CDR3 consists of 14 residues. Germline values: CDR1 MNHEY, CDR2 SMNVEV (reference sequence). The V and J ends lost 6 bases and 2 bases respectively, with 14 bases between them. CDR3 sequence reads: CASRPGGLPYEQYF. The CDR3 DNA reads as TGTGCCAGCAGGCCGGGCGGTTTGCCCTACGAGCAGTACTTC.

The J gene is TRBJ1-6, the V gene TRBV27; D not resolved. The CDR3 covers 15 residues. Trimming cost V 3 bases and J 7 bases, with 13 bases left between them. Germline V gene lookup returns CDR1 MNHEY and CDR2 SMNVEV (reference sequence). The CDR3 region has the DNA TGTGCCAGCAGTTTTTTGACCGTGGGGAATTCACCCCTCCACTTT. It specifies CASSFLTVGNSPLHF.

The chain employs TRBV30 and TRBJ2-4; D not resolved. This CDR3 is built from 16 residues. CDR1 is GTSNPN and CDR2 is SVGIG in the germline V gene (reference sequence). Trimming cost V 1 base and J 1 base, with 14 bases left between them. The CDR3 region is CAWSGTLGWAKNIQYF. The CDR3 DNA reads as TGTGCCTGGAGTGGGACCCTCGGGTGGGCCAAAAACATTCAGTACTTC. The full variable domain, with the rest looked up from reference TRBV30 and TRBJ2-4, is SQTIHQWPATLVQPVGSPLSLECTVEGTSNPNLYWYRQAAGRGLQLLFYSVGIGQISSEVPQNLSASRPQDRQFILSSKKLLLSDSGFYLCAWSGTLGWAKNIQYFGAGTRLSVL.

This chain connects TRBV3-1 to TRBJ2-3; TRBD2 agrees at 7 bases. The V and J ends lost 3 bases and 2 bases, in that order; junction bases with no gene match: 8. The germline V gene has CDR1 LGHDT and CDR2 YNNKEL (reference sequence). The CDR3 totals 16 residues. In nucleotides, the CDR3 is TGTGCCAGCAGCCATGGGCTAGCGGTAAACACAGATACGCAGTATTTT. It codes for CASSHGLAVNTDTQYF.

The chain joins TRBV27 to TRBJ2-3, with 14 bases aligning to TRBD2. Germline V CDR1 and CDR2: MNHEY, SMNVEV (reference sequence). This CDR3 spans 16 amino acids. Germline trimming cut 6 bases from V and 6 bases from J; bases unmatched to any gene: 8. CDR3 sequence reads: CASSTRLAGGLDTQYF. CDR3 nucleotides: TGTGCCAGCAGCACCCGACTAGCGGGAGGGTTGGATACGCAGTATTTT.

The chain links TRBV7-2 to TRBJ1-1; D is possibly TRBD1 (5 bases). V was pared by 5 bases and J by 4 bases, with 14 bases between. This CDR3 comprises 14 residues. Germline-derived CDR1 and CDR2 are SGHTA and FQGNSA. CDR3 nucleotides: TGTGCCAGCAGCCTCCTGATTGGGGGCACTGAAGCTTTCTTT. The encoded protein is CASSLLIGGTEAFF.

This chain connects TRBV5-1 to TRBJ2-2; 9 positions match TRBD2. J was trimmed by 5 bases and V by 4 bases; bases with no gene match: 9. Germline-derived CDR1 and CDR2 are SGHRS and YFSETQ. The CDR3 length is 16 residues. The CDR3 loop reads CASSTDGGRDTGELFF. CDR3 coding DNA: TGCGCCAGCAGCACAGATGGCGGGAGGGATACCGGGGAGCTGTTTTTT.

The J gene is TRBJ2-3, the V gene TRBV6-6; D possibly corresponds to TRBD2 (6 bases). V was trimmed by 8 bases and J by 5 bases, leaving 8 bases between them. CDR1 is MNHNY and CDR2 is SVGAGI in the germline V gene (reference sequence). The CDR3 contains 11 residues. Here the CDR3 reads CASSGRDTQYF. CDR3 coding DNA: TGTGCCAGCTCCGGGAGAGATACGCAGTATTTT.

The chain is built from TRBV25-1 and TRBJ1-2; D call uncertain. Germline CDR1 is MGHDK and CDR2 is SYGVNS. The CDR3 is made up of 13 amino acids. Trimming took 1 base from V and 4 from J, leaving 7 bases between them. For the CDR3, the DNA is TGTGCCAGCAGTGAATCCGGCCCCTATGGCTACACCTTC. Translated: CASSESGPYGYTF.